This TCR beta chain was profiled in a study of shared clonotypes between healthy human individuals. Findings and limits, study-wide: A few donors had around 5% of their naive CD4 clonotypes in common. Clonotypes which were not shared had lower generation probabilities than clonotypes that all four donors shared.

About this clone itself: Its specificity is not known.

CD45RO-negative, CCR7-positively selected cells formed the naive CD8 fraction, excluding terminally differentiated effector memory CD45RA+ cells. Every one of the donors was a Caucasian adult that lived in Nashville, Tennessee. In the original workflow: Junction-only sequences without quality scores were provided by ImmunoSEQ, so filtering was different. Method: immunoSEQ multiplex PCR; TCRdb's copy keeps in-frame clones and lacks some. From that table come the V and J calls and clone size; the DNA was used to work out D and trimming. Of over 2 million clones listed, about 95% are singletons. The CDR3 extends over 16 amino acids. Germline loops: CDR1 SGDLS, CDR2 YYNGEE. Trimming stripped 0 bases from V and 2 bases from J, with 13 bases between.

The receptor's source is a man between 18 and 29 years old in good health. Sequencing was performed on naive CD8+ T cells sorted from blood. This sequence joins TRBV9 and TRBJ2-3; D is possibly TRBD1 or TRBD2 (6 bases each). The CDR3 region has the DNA TGTGCCAGCAGCGTAGAGGGGGGTTCGGTCACAGATACGCAGTATTTT. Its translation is CASSVEGGSVTDTQYF.